This T cell receptor (beta chain) derives from a study of blood T cell repertoires in COVID-19. Study information: From T cells, B-cell-depleted T cells, or PBMCs came the material, which was cDNA or gDNA.

This table comes from immunoSEQ multiplex PCR, and its TCRdb copy is limited to in-frame clones, with some not included. The sample holds 150,000 to 250,000 clones, 80% to 85% seen once. The participants were between about 18 and 90 years old and came from 24 US areas. Each participant's cohort was designated according to participant-reported clinical history. Each recovered donor of Cohort 3 presented with two negative PCRs, clearance, or symptom resolution. Germline CDR1 is KGHSH and CDR2 is LQKENI. This CDR3 contains 16 residues. V was clipped by 4 bases and J by 3 bases; unmatched bases: 5. The gene calls are TRBV18 and TRBJ2-3, with 12 nucleotides matching TRBD2. Input material: PBMCs or T cells enriched from blood (not recorded which). The clonotype comes from a man aged 40-50 years who had recovered from COVID-19. The CDR3 here is CASSLRTSGVTDTQYF. The CDR3 nucleotides are TGTGCCAGCTCACTTAGGACTAGCGGGGTAACAGATACGCAGTATTTT. Full variable domain (remainder filled in from reference TRBV18 and TRBJ2-3): NAGVMQNPRHLVRRRGQEARLRCSPMKGHSHVYWYRQLPEEGLKFMVYLQKENIIDESGMPKERFSAEFPKEGPSILRIQQVVRGDSAAYFCASSLRTSGVTDTQYFGPGTRLTVL.